Below, one TCR beta chain is given with its context. The germline V gene has CDR1 SGHTS and CDR2 YDEGEE. The V gene lost 4 bases and the J gene lost 1 base, with 11 bases spanning the gap. CDR3 size: 15 residues. These data come from a study of blood T cell repertoires in COVID-19. Across the study: Sites across the United States, Italy and Spain contributed samples from acute and convalescent COVID-19. From T cells, B-cell-depleted T cells, or PBMCs came the material, which was cDNA or gDNA.

In the authors' workflow: Reference gene primer amplification gave nucleated cell count estimates. Only in-frame clones appear in the TCRdb table, and some are missing; sequencing was by immunoSEQ multiplex PCR. For V, J and clone size, that table is used; D and trimming come from the DNA. The sample yields tens of thousands of clones, approximately 89% seen once. The chain links TRBV5-8 to TRBJ2-2; tentative D call: TRBD1 (6 bases). This TCR came from an elderly woman with acute or convalescent COVID-19. Sequencing was performed on peripheral blood. CDR3 nucleotides: TGTGCCAGCAGCAAAAAACAGGGGAACACCGGGGAGCTGTTTTTT. Protein sequence: CASSKKQGNTGELFF.